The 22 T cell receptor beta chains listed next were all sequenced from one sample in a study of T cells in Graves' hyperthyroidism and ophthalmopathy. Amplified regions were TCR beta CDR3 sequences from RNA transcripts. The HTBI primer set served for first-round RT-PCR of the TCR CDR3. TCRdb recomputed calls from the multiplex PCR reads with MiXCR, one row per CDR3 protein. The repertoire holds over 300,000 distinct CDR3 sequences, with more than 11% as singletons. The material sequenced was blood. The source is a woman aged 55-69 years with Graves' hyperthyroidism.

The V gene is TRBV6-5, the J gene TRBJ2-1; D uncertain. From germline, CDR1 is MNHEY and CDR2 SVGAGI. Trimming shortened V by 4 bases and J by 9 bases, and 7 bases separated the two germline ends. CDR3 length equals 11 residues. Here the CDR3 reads CASSWAGEQFF. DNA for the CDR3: TGTGCCAGCAGTTGGGCCGGTGAGCAGTTCTTC.

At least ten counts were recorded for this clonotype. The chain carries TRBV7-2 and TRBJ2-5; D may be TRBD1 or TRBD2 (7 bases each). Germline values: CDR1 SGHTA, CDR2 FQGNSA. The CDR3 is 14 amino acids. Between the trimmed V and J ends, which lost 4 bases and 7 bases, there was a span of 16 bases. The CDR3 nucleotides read TGTGCCAGCAGCTCAGCGGGACAGCTTCGGACCCAGTACTTC. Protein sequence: CASSSAGQLRTQYF.

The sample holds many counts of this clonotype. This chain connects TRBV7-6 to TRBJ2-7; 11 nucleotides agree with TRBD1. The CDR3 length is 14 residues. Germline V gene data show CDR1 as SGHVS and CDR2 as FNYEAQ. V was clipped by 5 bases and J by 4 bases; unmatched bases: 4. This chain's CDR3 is CASSEDRGRYEQYF. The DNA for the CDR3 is TGTGCCAGCAGCGAGGACAGGGGGCGTTACGAGCAGTACTTC.

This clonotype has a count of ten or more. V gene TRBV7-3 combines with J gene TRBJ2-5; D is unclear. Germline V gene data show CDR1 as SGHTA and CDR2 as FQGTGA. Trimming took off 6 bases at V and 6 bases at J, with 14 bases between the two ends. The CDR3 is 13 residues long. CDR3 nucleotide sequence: TGTGCCAGCAGGGAACAGCCTGGGAAGACCCAGTACTTC. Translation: CASREQPGKTQYF. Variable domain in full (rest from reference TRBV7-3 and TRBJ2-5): GAGVSQTPSNKVTEKGKYVELRCDPISGHTALYWYRQSLGQGPEFLIYFQGTGAADDSGLPNDRFFAVRPEGSVSTLKIQRTERGDSAVYLCASREQPGKTQYFGPGTRLLVL.

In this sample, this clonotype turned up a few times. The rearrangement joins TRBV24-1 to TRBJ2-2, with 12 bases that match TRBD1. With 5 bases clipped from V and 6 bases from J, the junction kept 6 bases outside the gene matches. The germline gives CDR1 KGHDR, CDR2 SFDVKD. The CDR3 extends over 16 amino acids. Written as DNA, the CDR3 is TGTGCCACCAGTGCCCAGGGACAGGGGGCCTCCGGGGAGCTGTTTTTT. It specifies CATSAQGQGASGELFF.

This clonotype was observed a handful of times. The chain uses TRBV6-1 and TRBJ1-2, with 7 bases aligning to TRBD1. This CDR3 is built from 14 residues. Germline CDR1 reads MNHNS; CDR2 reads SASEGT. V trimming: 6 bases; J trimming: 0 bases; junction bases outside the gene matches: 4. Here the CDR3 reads CASRETGTNYGYTF. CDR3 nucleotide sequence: TGTGCCAGCAGAGAGACAGGGACTAACTATGGCTACACCTTC.

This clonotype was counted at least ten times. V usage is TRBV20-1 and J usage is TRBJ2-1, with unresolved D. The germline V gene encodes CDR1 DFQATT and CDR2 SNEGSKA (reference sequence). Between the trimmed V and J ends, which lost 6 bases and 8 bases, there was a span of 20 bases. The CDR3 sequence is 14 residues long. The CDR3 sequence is CSANSRPRGDEQFF. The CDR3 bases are TGCAGTGCCAATTCAAGGCCCCGAGGCGATGAGCAGTTCTTC.

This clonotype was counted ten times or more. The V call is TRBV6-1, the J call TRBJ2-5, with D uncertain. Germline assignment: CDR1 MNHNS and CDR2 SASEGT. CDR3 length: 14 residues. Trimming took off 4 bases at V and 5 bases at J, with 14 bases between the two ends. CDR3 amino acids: CASSGRHGRETQYF. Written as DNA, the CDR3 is TGTGCCAGCAGTGGCCGTCACGGTCGGGAGACCCAGTACTTC.

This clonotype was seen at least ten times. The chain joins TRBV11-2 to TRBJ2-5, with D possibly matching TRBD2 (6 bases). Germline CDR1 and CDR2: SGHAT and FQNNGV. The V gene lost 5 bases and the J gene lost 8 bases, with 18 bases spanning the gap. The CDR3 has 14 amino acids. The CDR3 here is CASSDPIGGFTQYF. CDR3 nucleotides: TGTGCCAGCAGCGATCCTATTGGGGGGTTTACCCAGTACTTC.

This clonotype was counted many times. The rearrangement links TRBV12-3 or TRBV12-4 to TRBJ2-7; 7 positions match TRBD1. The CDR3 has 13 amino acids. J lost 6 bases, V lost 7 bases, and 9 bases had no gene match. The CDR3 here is CASTLRGLIEQYF. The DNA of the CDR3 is TGTGCCAGCACTCTGAGGGGGCTTATCGAGCAGTACTTC.

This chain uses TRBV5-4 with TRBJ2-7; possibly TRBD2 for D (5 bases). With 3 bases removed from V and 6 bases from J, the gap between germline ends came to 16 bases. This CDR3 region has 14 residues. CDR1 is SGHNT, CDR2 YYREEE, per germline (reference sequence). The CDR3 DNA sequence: TGTGCCAGCAGCTCCCCCGGACTGGGCCCCGAGCAGTACTTC. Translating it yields CASSSPGLGPEQYF.

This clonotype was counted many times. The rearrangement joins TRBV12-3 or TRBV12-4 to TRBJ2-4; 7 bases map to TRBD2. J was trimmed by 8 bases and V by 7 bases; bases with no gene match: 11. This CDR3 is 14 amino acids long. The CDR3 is CASTLRRTRDIQYF. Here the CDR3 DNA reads TGTGCCAGCACCTTAAGGAGGACTAGGGACATTCAGTACTTC.

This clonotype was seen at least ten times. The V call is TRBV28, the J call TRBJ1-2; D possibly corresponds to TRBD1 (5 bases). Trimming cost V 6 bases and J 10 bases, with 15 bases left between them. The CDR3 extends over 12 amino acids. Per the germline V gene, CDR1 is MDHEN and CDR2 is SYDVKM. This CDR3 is CASRRGPTLYTF. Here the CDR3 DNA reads TGTGCCAGCAGACGGGGACCTACGCTCTACACCTTC.

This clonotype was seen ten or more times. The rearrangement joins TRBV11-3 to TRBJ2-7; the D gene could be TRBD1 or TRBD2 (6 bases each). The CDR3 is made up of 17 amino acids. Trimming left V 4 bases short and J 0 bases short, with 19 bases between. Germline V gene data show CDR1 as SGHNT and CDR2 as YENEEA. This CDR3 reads CASSSHRWGAPSYEQYF. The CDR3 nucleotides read TGTGCCAGCAGCTCTCATCGATGGGGGGCTCCCTCCTACGAGCAGTACTTC.

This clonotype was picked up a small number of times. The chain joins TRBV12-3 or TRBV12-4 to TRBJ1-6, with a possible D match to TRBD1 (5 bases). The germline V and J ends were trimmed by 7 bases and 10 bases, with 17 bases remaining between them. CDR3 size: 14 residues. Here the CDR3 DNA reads TGTGCCAGCACCTCGGGGGGAATGAGGTCACCCCTCCACTTT. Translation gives CASTSGGMRSPLHF.

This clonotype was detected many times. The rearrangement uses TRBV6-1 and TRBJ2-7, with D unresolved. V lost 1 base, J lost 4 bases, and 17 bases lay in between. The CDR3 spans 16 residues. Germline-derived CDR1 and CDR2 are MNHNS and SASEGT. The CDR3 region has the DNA TGTGCCAGCAGTGAAGAAGGGATTTACGCCCCTTACGAGCAGTACTTC. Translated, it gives CASSEEGIYAPYEQYF.

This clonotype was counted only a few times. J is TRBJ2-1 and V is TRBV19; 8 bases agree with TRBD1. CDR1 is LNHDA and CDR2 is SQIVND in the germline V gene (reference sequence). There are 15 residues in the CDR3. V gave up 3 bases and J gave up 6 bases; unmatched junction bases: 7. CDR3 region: CASSIGGQGFNEQFF. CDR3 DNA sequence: TGTGCCAGTAGTATTGGAGGACAGGGTTTCAATGAGCAGTTCTTC.

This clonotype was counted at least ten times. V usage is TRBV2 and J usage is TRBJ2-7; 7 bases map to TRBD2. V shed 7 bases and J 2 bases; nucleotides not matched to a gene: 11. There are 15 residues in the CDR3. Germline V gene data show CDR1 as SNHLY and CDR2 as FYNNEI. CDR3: CASTEWAGETYEQYF. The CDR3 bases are TGTGCCAGCACCGAATGGGCGGGAGAGACCTACGAGCAGTACTTC.

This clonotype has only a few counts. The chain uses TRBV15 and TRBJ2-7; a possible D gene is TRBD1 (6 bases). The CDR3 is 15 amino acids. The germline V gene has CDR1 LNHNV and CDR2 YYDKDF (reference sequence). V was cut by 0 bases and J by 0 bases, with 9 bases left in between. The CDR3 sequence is CATSREGAPSYEQYF. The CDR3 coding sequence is TGTGCCACCAGCAGAGAGGGGGCTCCCTCCTACGAGCAGTACTTC.

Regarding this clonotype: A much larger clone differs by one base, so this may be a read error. In DNA form, the CDR3 reads TGTGCCGGCAGTCCGGACAGGTATAATGAAAAACTGTTTTTT. This sequence encodes CAGSPDRYNEKLFF. The V gene is TRBV28, the J gene TRBJ1-4, with TRBD1 matching over 7 bases. CDR3 length equals 14 residues. Germline CDR1 and CDR2: MDHEN and SYDVKM. Filled out from reference TRBV28 and TRBJ1-4, the complete variable domain reads DVKVTQSSRYLVKRTGEKVFLECVQDMDHENMFWYRQDPGLGLRLIYFSYDVKMKEKGDIPEGYSVSREKKERFSLILESASTNQTSMYLCAGSPDRYNEKLFFGSGTQLSVL.

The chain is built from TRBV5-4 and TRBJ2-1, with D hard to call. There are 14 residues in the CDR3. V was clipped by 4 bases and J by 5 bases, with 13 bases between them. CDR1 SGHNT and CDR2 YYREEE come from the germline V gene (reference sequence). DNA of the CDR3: TGTGCCAGCAGCCCACCGACTGTTAACAATGAGCAGTTCTTC. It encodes CASSPPTVNNEQFF.

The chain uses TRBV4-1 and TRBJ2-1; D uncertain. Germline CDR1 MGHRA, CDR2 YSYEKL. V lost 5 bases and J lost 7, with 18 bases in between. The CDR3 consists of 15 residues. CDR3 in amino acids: CASSSRLISKNEQFF. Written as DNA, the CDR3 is TGCGCCAGCAGCTCCCGACTCATCTCTAAGAATGAGCAGTTCTTC.